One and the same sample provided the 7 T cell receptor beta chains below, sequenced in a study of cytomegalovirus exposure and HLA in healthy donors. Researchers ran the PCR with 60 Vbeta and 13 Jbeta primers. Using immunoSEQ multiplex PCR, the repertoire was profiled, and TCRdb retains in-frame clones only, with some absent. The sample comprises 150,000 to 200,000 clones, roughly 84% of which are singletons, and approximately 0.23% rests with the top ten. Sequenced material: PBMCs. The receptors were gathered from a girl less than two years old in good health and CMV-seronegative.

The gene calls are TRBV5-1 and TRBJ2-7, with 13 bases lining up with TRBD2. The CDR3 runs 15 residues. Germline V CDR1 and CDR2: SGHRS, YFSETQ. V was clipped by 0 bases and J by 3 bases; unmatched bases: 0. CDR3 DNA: TGCGCCAGCAGCTTGGGGACTAGCGGGAGCTACGAGCAGTACTTC. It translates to CASSLGTSGSYEQYF.

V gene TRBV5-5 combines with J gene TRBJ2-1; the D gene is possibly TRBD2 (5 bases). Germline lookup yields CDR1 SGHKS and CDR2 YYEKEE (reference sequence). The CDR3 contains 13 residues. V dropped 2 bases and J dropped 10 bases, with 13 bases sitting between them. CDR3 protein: CASSFFSTGEQFF. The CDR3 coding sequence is TGTGCCAGCAGCTTTTTCTCCACGGGGGAGCAGTTCTTC.

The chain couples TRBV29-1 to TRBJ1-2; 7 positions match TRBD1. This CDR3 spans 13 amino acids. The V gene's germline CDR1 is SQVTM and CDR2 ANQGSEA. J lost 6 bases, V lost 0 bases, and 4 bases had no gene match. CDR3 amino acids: CSVEDGTVHGYTF. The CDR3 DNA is TGCAGCGTTGAAGACGGGACAGTGCATGGCTACACCTTC. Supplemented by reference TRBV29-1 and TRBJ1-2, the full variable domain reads SAVISQKPSRDICQRGTSLTIQCQVDSQVTMMFWYRQQPGQSLTLIATANQGSEATYESGFVIDKFPISRPNLTFSTLTVSNMSPEDSSIYLCSVEDGTVHGYTFGSGTRLTVV.

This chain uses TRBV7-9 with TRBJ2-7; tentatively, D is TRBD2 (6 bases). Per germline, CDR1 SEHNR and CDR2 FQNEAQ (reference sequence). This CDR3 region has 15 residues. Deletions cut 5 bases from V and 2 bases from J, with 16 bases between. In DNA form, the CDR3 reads TGTGCCAGCAGCCGTCCGGGTGGCGGGACCTACGAGCAGTACTTC. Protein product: CASSRPGGGTYEQYF.

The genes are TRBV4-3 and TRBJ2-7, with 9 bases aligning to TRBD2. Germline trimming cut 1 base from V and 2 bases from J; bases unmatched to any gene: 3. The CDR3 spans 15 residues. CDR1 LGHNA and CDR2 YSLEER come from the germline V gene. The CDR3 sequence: CASSQVLAGAYEQYF. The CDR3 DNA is TGCGCCAGCAGCCAAGTCTTAGCGGGAGCCTACGAGCAGTACTTC.

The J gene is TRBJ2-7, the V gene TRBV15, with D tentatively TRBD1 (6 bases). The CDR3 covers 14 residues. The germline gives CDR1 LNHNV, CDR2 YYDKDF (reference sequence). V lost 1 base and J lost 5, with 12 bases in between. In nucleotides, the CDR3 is TGTGCCACCAGCAGAGGGGGGCTCCTGCACGAGCAGTACTTC. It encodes CATSRGGLLHEQYF.

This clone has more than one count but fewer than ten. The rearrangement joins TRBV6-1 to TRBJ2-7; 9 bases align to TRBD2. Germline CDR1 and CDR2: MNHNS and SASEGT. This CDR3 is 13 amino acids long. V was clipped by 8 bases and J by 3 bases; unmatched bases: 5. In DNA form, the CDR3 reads TGTGCCAGCTCCCGGACTAGCGTCTACGAGCAGTACTTC. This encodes CASSRTSVYEQYF.